The 12 T cell receptor beta chains given below trace back to one sample, sequenced in a study of Ad26.COV2.S vaccination and SARS-CoV-2 variants. Assay: immunoSEQ multiplex PCR; the TCRdb copy retains only in-frame clones and omits some. The profile covers hundreds of thousands of clones, with approximately 89% appearing a single time and roughly 2.5% taken by the ten largest. As to treatment: approximately 18 received Ad26.COV2.S at low or high dose, single or two shots; roughly five received placebo; per-sample allocation not given. Day 63 after the first injection of vaccine or placebo was the sampling time. Sequenced material: peripheral blood, taken in a trial of Ad26.COV2.S vaccine versus placebo. These receptors were collected from a person aged 18-65 years who received the Ad26.COV2.S COVID-19 vaccine or a placebo.

The chain couples TRBV4-3 to TRBJ2-1; 14 bases align to TRBD2. In germline, CDR1 is LGHNA, CDR2 YSLEER. This CDR3 comprises 21 residues. J was trimmed by 8 bases and V by 0 bases; bases with no gene match: 18. The CDR3 protein is CASSQDPVGTSGSYLTHEQFF. In nucleotides, the CDR3 is TGCGCCAGCAGCCAAGATCCTGTAGGGACTAGCGGGAGCTACCTAACGCATGAGCAGTTCTTC.

The chain recombines TRBV9 with TRBJ1-3; the match to TRBD1 covers 7 bases. Germline loops: CDR1 SGDLS, CDR2 YYNGEE. This CDR3 is 15 amino acids long. V was clipped by 1 base and J by 4 bases; unmatched bases: 5. CDR3 sequence reads: CASSVSQGLGNTIYF. Here the CDR3 DNA reads TGTGCCAGCAGCGTATCACAGGGGCTAGGAAACACCATATATTTT. The full variable domain, its missing parts supplied by reference TRBV9 and TRBJ1-3, is DSGVTQTPKHLITATGQRVTLRCSPRSGDLSVYWYQQSLDQGLQFLIQYYNGEERAKGNILERFSAQQFPDLHSELNLSSLELGDSALYFCASSVSQGLGNTIYFGEGSWLTVV.

This clone appeared a single time. The CDR3 region has the DNA TGCAGCGTCGGGGACAGTAGGAATTCACCCCTCCACTTT. This translates into CSVGDSRNSPLHF. This chain connects TRBV29-1 to TRBJ1-6; 7 bases match TRBD1. Germline CDR1 is SQVTM and CDR2 is ANQGSEA. Trimming removed 6 bases from V and 7 bases from J; junction bases left unmatched: 6. The length of the CDR3 is 13 residues.

This chain links TRBV21-1 with TRBJ2-4. TRBV21-1 is a listed pseudogene. This CDR3 has 15 residues. The CDR3 sequence: CASNFRSRTKNIQYF. The CDR3 nucleotides read TGTGCCAGCAATTTCCGATCTCGAACCAAAAACATTCAGTACTTC.

The V gene is TRBV28, the J gene TRBJ1-2, with no clear D. Trimming cost V 5 bases and J 11 bases, with 18 bases left between them. The germline V gene has CDR1 MDHEN and CDR2 SYDVKM. This CDR3 contains 13 residues. The CDR3 nucleotides read TGTGCCAGCAGTCGATTTGGATCACGTGGTTACACCTTC. This sequence encodes CASSRFGSRGYTF.

About this clone itself: The sample contains more than one DNA sequence encoding this CDR3. V and J are TRBV12-3 or TRBV12-4 and TRBJ2-6, with no clear D. This CDR3 spans 13 amino acids. The V end lost 6 bases, the J end lost 0 bases, and 3 bases lay between the germline ends. The CDR3 DNA sequence: TGTGCCAGCAGGGCCTCTGGGGCCAACGTCCTGACTTTC. Translating it yields CASRASGANVLTF.

The gene calls are TRBV30 and TRBJ2-2, with 11 bases lining up with TRBD2. In germline, CDR1 is GTSNPN, CDR2 SVGIG (reference sequence). With 3 bases clipped from V and 6 bases from J, the junction kept 6 bases outside the gene matches. The CDR3 length is 15 residues. The CDR3 region has the DNA TGTGCCTGGAGCGGTGGGACTAGCGGCCCCGGGGAGCTGTTTTTT. Protein sequence: CAWSGGTSGPGELFF. The whole variable domain, filled in from reference TRBV30 and TRBJ2-2, reads SQTIHQWPATLVQPVGSPLSLECTVEGTSNPNLYWYRQAAGRGLQLLFYSVGIGQISSEVPQNLSASRPQDRQFILSSKKLLLSDSGFYLCAWSGGTSGPGELFFGEGSRLTVL.

V and J are TRBV3-1 (or the pseudogene TRBV3-2) and TRBJ2-3; 8 nucleotides agree with TRBD2. Germline V lookup: CDR1 LGHDT, CDR2 YNNKEL (reference sequence). There are 14 residues in the CDR3. With 1 base clipped from V and 4 bases from J, the junction kept 1 base outside the gene matches. CDR3 coding DNA: TGTGCCAGCAGCCAAGGGACTAGCCCAGATACGCAGTATTTT. This gives the protein CASSQGTSPDTQYF.

This clone was counted once. The chain recombines TRBV24-1 with TRBJ1-5; D remains unclear. The length of the CDR3 is 14 residues. Germline CDR1 and CDR2: KGHDR and SFDVKD. The V and J ends lost 6 bases and 4 bases respectively, with 12 bases between them. The CDR3: CATSPRQINQPQHF. As DNA, the CDR3 is TGTGCCACCAGTCCTCGGCAGATAAATCAGCCCCAGCATTTT.

The chain employs TRBV9 and TRBJ1-6, with D perhaps matching TRBD1 (6 bases). Germline V CDR1 and CDR2: SGDLS, YYNGEE. The CDR3 consists of 18 residues. Trimming stripped 4 bases from V and 6 bases from J, with 23 bases between. The CDR3 DNA reads TGTGCCAGCAGCCGATTACCCCTTCAAGACAGGTTTAATTCACCCCTCCACTTT. It encodes CASSRLPLQDRFNSPLHF.

This clone was counted many times. The rearrangement links TRBV14 to TRBJ2-7; a possible D gene is TRBD1 (6 bases). This CDR3 has 14 amino acids. The germline V gene has CDR1 SGHDN and CDR2 FVKESK. Trimming removed 3 bases from V and 6 bases from J, with 15 bases in between. The CDR3 nucleotides are TGTGCCAGCAGCCATTCTTTTTTCAGGGGCGAGCAGTACGTC. This encodes CASSHSFFRGEQYV.

This CDR3 reads CAGRGQGARTEAFF. The CDR3 DNA is TGTGCCGGGCGGGGACAGGGGGCGAGGACTGAAGCTTTCTTT. The V and J genes are TRBV28 and TRBJ1-1; TRBD1 agrees at 12 bases. CDR1 is MDHEN, CDR2 SYDVKM, per germline. The CDR3 runs to 14 residues. Germline trimming cut 11 bases from V and 5 bases from J; bases unmatched to any gene: 9. The whole variable domain, remainder taken from reference TRBV28 and TRBJ1-1, is DVKVTQSSRYLVKRTGEKVFLECVQDMDHENMFWYRQDPGLGLRLIYFSYDVKMKEKGDIPEGYSVSREKKERFSLILESASTNQTSMYLCAGRGQGARTEAFFGQGTRLTVV.